The rows below give T cell receptor beta chains drawn from one sample of a study of blood T cell repertoires in COVID-19. TCRdb's copy holds only in-frame clones and misses some; the assay was immunoSEQ multiplex PCR. The sample gives around 140,000 clones, 75% to 90% of which show up once; more than 15% is in the top ten. Sequencing was done on a sample of peripheral blood. The receptor set was obtained from a man aged 50 to 59 with active or convalescent COVID-19. Each CDR3 is given with its conserved first and last residue. A D gene is named only where the DNA matches it firmly. The size of a clone is reported for some rows only, either as once, few or many, or as a class for expanded clones.

TRBJ2-5,14,TRBV30,NA,TRBD1,TGTGCCTGGAGTGTACAGGGGATCGAGGAGACCCAGTACTTC,CAWSVQGIEETQYF
TRBJ2-3,15,TRBV10-2,NA,TRBD2,TGCGCCAGCAGCAACACAGCGGGGAGGGAGGGTACGCAGTATTTT,CASSNTAGREGTQYF
TRBJ1-2,15,TRBV4-1,few,TRBD1,TGCGCCAGCAGCCGAACAGGGGGAGATAACTATGGCTACACCTTC,CASSRTGGDNYGYTF
TRBJ1-2,13,TRBV2,NA,NA,TGTGCCAGCAGAGGACAGCAGAACTATGGCTACACCTTC,CASRGQQNYGYTF
TRBJ2-3,12,TRBV3-1/TRBV3-2,NA,NA,TGTGCCAGCAGCCAAGTCCGAGATACGCAGTATTTT,CASSQVRDTQYF
TRBJ1-5,17,TRBV5-8,NA,NA,TGTGCCAGCAGCTTTGGAGTCGGGGTTAATAGCAATCAGCCCCAGCATTTT,CASSFGVGVNSNQPQHF
TRBJ2-5,14,TRBV9,NA,NA,TGTGCCAGCAGCCCAGGGGCTAGACAAGAGTCCCAGTACTTC,CASSPGARQESQYF
TRBJ2-1,13,TRBV5-1,NA,NA,TGCGCCAGCAGCGCCGGACAGAACAATGAGCAGTTCTTC,CASSAGQNNEQFF
TRBJ1-1,14,TRBV24-1,NA,TRBD1,TGTGCCACCAGTGAGGGCGGGACAGCCACAGAAGCTTTCTTT,CATSEGGTATEAFF
TRBJ1-3,14,TRBV19,NA,NA,TGTGCCAGTATTCAGGGCCACTCTGGAAACACCATATATTTT,CASIQGHSGNTIYF
TRBJ2-5,13,TRBV19,NA,NA,TGTGCCAGTAGTATCTCAGGGGAGGGGACCCAGTACTTC,CASSISGEGTQYF
TRBJ2-5,14,TRBV10-1,once,NA,TGCGCCAGCAGTGAGTCTCGGGATAGGGAGACCCAGTACTTC,CASSESRDRETQYF
TRBJ1-4,15,TRBV5-6,NA,TRBD1,TGTGCCAGCAGCTTGGGGACAGGGTATAATGAAAAACTGTTTTTT,CASSLGTGYNEKLFF
TRBJ2-1,16,TRBV4-1,NA,TRBD2,TGCGCCAGCAGCCAAGACGGACTAGCGACATACAATGAGCAGTTCTTC,CASSQDGLATYNEQFF
TRBJ1-5,14,TRBV3-1/TRBV3-2,NA,NA,TGTGCCAGCAGCCAAGCGGGGGTCTGGCAGCCCCAGCATTTT,CASSQAGVWQPQHF
TRBJ2-5,14,TRBV6-6,NA,NA,TGTGCCAGCAGTCAGGGGGACTACCATGAGACCCAGTACTTC,CASSQGDYHETQYF
TRBJ2-4,12,TRBV6-1,NA,NA,TGTGCCAGCAGTGAAATAAAAAACATTCAGTACTTC,CASSEIKNIQYF
TRBJ2-1,17,TRBV19,NA,TRBD2,TGTGCCAGTAGTACGGGGGGACTAGCGGGAGGGTACAATGAGCAGTTCTTC,CASSTGGLAGGYNEQFF
TRBJ2-7,14,TRBV2,NA,TRBD1,TGTGCCAGCACCTCAGGGGGCTGGTCCTACGAGCAGTACTTC,CASTSGGWSYEQYF
TRBJ1-3,15,TRBV5-8,NA,TRBD1,TGTGCCAGCAGCTCGAGACAGGGGGTCGGAAACACCATATATTTT,CASSSRQGVGNTIYF
TRBJ1-4,14,TRBV4-1,once,NA,TGCGCCAGCAGCCTCGGACAGCGGAATGAAAAACTGTTTTTT,CASSLGQRNEKLFF
TRBJ1-3,18,TRBV4-2,NA,TRBD1,TGTGCCAGCAGCCACCAACAGGGGCCCTCAACTAGTGGAAACACCATATATTTT,CASSHQQGPSTSGNTIYF
TRBJ2-7,16,TRBV5-1,NA,NA,TGCGCCAGCAGCTCTTGGACAGCGCCGCTTTCATACGAGCAGTACTTC,CASSSWTAPLSYEQYF
TRBJ2-5,17,TRBV10-2,NA,TRBD2,TGCGCCAGCAGTGAGACCGGGACTAGCGGGGGCCAAGAGACCCAGTACTTC,CASSETGTSGGQETQYF
TRBJ1-4,19,TRBV2,once,NA,TGTGCCAGCAGTGAAGCCCTTAGATCCGGTAGACCCGAGGGAGAAAAACTGTTTTTT,CASSEALRSGRPEGEKLFF
TRBJ2-1,13,TRBV24-1,NA,NA,TGTGCCACCTCAGGGGCCTCCTACAATGAGCAGTTCTTC,CATSGASYNEQFF
TRBJ2-1,16,TRBV13,NA,TRBD2,TGTGCCAGCAGCTTAGGACCTAGCGGGAGTTTTAATGAGCAGTTCTTC,CASSLGPSGSFNEQFF
TRBJ2-2,14,TRBV2,NA,NA,TGTGCCAGCAGTGTCCTAGCGAACACCGGGGAGCTGTTTTTT,CASSVLANTGELFF
TRBJ2-5,16,TRBV21-1,NA,NA,TGTGCCAGCAGCAAAGCGCATAGCAGGGAGGGGGAGACCCAGTACTTC,CASSKAHSREGETQYF
TRBJ2-1,16,TRBV5-6,NA,TRBD2,TGTGCCAGCAGCCGGACTAGCGGGGGGTCGGTAAATGAGCAGTTCTTC,CASSRTSGGSVNEQFF
TRBJ1-4,14,TRBV7-2,NA,TRBD1,TGTGCCAGCAGCTTTACAGGGGCTAATGAAAAACTGTTTTTT,CASSFTGANEKLFF
TRBJ1-3,14,TRBV5-6,NA,NA,TGTGCCAGCAGCAGCAGGGTGGGAGGAAACACCATATATTTT,CASSSRVGGNTIYF
TRBJ1-4,16,TRBV7-2,once,NA,TGTGCCAGCAGCTCCGATCCTCAGGGATGGGATGAAAAACTGTTTTTT,CASSSDPQGWDEKLFF
TRBJ2-3,16,TRBV3-1/TRBV3-2,NA,NA,TGTGCCAGCAGCCCCACCCTATTTAGCGGTACAGATACGCAGTATTTT,CASSPTLFSGTDTQYF
TRBJ2-2,16,TRBV4-1,NA,TRBD1,TGCGCCAGCAGCCCTACCAGGACAGGGGCGAACGGGGAGCTGTTTTTT,CASSPTRTGANGELFF
TRBJ1-6,16,TRBV19,NA,TRBD1,TGTGCCAGCGCCGACAGGGGCGCCATGGAAAGGTCACCCCTCCACTTT,CASADRGAMERSPLHF
TRBJ1-3,14,TRBV29-1,NA,NA,TGCAGCGTTGAAGATACACGCTCTGGAAACACCATATATTTT,CSVEDTRSGNTIYF
TRBJ2-1,12,TRBV7-2,NA,NA,TGTGCCAGCAGCTCCACTAGGATTGAGCAGTTCTTC,CASSSTRIEQFF
TRBJ2-7,14,TRBV27,NA,NA,TGTGCCAGCAGTTTATTTCCCAACTCCTACGAGCAGTACTTC,CASSLFPNSYEQYF
TRBJ1-5,16,TRBV7-2,NA,NA,TGTGCCAGCAGCTTTCAGGGCGCTCAGAGCAATCAGCCCCAGCATTTT,CASSFQGAQSNQPQHF
TRBJ1-6,16,TRBV30,NA,NA,TGTGCCTGGAGTTTCTCAGGGAATACCTATAATTCACCCCTCCACTTT,CAWSFSGNTYNSPLHF
TRBJ2-2,16,TRBV7-4,NA,TRBD2,TGTGCCAGCAGGTATAGCGGGGGGTGTATCACCGGGGAGCTGTTTTTT,CASRYSGGCITGELFF
TRBJ2-7,15,TRBV27,NA,TRBD1,TGTGCCAGCAGCCCCTCCGGGACAGGGGGCTACGAGCAGTACTTC,CASSPSGTGGYEQYF
TRBJ1-1,16,TRBV25-1,NA,NA,TGTGCCAGCAGTGAATACGGGGCAGGGGCCCAGGGGAAAGCTTTCTTT,CASSEYGAGAQGKAFF
TRBJ2-7,15,TRBV28,NA,NA,TGTGCCAGCAGAGAAAGGGGCCCTCGCTCCTACGAGCAGTACTTC,CASRERGPRSYEQYF
TRBJ1-1,14,TRBV5-1,NA,NA,TGCGCCAGCAGCTTACTACAGGGGAACACTGAAGCTTTCTTT,CASSLLQGNTEAFF
TRBJ1-1,16,TRBV4-3,NA,NA,TGCGCCAGCAGCCAAGATATGACAGGTGCGAACACTGAAGCTTTCTTT,CASSQDMTGANTEAFF
TRBJ2-5,18,TRBV5-1,NA,TRBD2,TGCGCCAGCAGCTTGACCCTAAGTAGCGGGGGAGCCCCAGAGACCCAGTACTTC,CASSLTLSSGGAPETQYF
TRBJ2-5,15,TRBV5-6,once,TRBD1,TGTGCCAGCAGCTCGACGGACAGGGGTCAAGAGACCCAGTACTTC,CASSSTDRGQETQYF
TRBJ2-1,15,TRBV11-3,NA,TRBD2,TGTGCCAGCAGCTTAGATAGCGGGAGGGGGTATGAGCAGTTCTTC,CASSLDSGRGYEQFF
TRBJ2-3,15,TRBV5-1,NA,NA,TGCGCCAGCAGCTTGGCCCGGCCCAGCGGAGATACGCAGTATTTT,CASSLARPSGDTQYF
TRBJ2-7,16,TRBV10-3,NA,TRBD2,TGTGCCATCAGTGAGCCGCGTAGCGGGGGGCCCCACGAGCAGTACTTC,CAISEPRSGGPHEQYF
TRBJ2-3,16,TRBV5-6,NA,NA,TGTGCCAGCAGCCCCCGGGGGGGACAGACCACAGATACGCAGTATTTT,CASSPRGGQTTDTQYF
TRBJ2-1,12,TRBV19,once,TRBD2,TGTGCCAGTAGTATTGGGAGGGCAAATCCGTTCTTC,CASSIGRANPFF
TRBJ2-1,15,TRBV30,NA,TRBD2,TGTGCCTGGAGTGAGGTACTAGCGGGAGGGAGTGAGCAGTTCTTC,CAWSEVLAGGSEQFF
TRBJ1-4,14,TRBV2,NA,NA,TGTGCCAGCAGCGTCACAACAACTAATGAAAAACTGTTTTTT,CASSVTTTNEKLFF
TRBJ1-2,13,TRBV28,NA,NA,TGTGCCAGCAGCTGGGGCGCCCGCTATGGCTACACCTTC,CASSWGARYGYTF
TRBJ2-1,15,TRBV3-1/TRBV3-2,NA,TRBD1,TGTGCCAGCAGCCGAGGACAGGGGGTCTACAATGAGCAGTTCTTC,CASSRGQGVYNEQFF
TRBJ1-2,12,TRBV7-2,NA,NA,TGTGCCAGCAGCCCCACGAGCTATGGCTACACCTTC,CASSPTSYGYTF
TRBJ2-2,18,TRBV20-1,NA,NA,TGCAGTGCTAGTGAGTCGGTCCGGGCTAGCAGAAACACCGGGGAGCTGTTTTTT,CSASESVRASRNTGELFF